This T cell receptor (beta chain) was identified in a study of shared clonotypes between healthy human individuals. Study information: The study used three CD4 naive, three CD4 memory, two CD8 naive and one CD8 memory plate per donor.

Positive CCR7 selection of CD45RO-negative cells yielded the naive CD8 cells, and terminally differentiated effector memory CD45RA+ cells were excluded. All donors were healthy HIV-negative adults lacking recent acute infections or vaccinations. TCRdb's table, derived via immunoSEQ multiplex PCR, lists solely in-frame clones and lacks some. This sample has roughly 810,000 clones, with just over 95% found just once. CDR3 length equals 15 residues. Germline V CDR1 and CDR2: MNHEY, SMNVEV (reference sequence). The V end lost 3 bases, the J end lost 4 bases, and 12 bases lay between the germline ends. This chain uses TRBV27 with TRBJ2-2; tentatively, D is TRBD2 (5 bases). Sequencing input: naive CD8+ T cells sorted from blood. The clonotype comes from a man aged 30-40 years in good health. CDR3 amino acids: CASSLSLAVTGELFF. The CDR3 nucleotides read TGTGCCAGCAGTTTGTCGCTAGCAGTCACCGGGGAGCTGTTTTTT.